This T cell receptor beta chain originates from a study of cytomegalovirus exposure and HLA in healthy donors. The CDR3 contains 15 residues. Germline V gene lookup returns CDR1 SNHLY and CDR2 FYNNEI. Trimming took 6 bases from V and 1 from J, leaving 13 bases between them. Broader study findings: Reportedly, cytomegalovirus status was diagnosed with high sensitivity and specificity.

Primers: 60 Vbeta forward and 13 Jbeta reverse. This table comes from immunoSEQ multiplex PCR, and its TCRdb copy is limited to in-frame clones, with some not included. In the table there are around 280,000 clones, around nine tenths of which are singletons. A remark on this clone: No antigen is known for it.

The sequence derives from a young woman in good health and CMV-seronegative. V and J are TRBV2 and TRBJ1-5, with D perhaps TRBD1 (6 bases). The source material was PBMCs. The CDR3 DNA reads as TGTGCCAGCAGAAGGACAGCTCGAAGCAATCAGCCCCAGCATTTT. Encoded protein: CASRRTARSNQPQHF.